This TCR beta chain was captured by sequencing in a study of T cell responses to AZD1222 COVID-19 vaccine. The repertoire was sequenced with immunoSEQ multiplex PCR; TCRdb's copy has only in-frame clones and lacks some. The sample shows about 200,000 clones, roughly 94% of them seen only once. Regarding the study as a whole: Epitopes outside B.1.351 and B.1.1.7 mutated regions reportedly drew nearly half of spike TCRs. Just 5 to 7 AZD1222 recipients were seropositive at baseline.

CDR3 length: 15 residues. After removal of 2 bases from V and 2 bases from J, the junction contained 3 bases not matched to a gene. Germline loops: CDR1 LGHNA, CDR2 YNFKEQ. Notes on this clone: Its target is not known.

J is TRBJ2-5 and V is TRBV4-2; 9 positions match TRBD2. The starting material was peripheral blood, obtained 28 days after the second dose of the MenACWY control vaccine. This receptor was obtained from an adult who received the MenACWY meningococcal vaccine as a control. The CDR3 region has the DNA TGTGCCAGCAGCCAAATAGCGGGAGTGCAAGAGACCCAGTACTTC. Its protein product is CASSQIAGVQETQYF.